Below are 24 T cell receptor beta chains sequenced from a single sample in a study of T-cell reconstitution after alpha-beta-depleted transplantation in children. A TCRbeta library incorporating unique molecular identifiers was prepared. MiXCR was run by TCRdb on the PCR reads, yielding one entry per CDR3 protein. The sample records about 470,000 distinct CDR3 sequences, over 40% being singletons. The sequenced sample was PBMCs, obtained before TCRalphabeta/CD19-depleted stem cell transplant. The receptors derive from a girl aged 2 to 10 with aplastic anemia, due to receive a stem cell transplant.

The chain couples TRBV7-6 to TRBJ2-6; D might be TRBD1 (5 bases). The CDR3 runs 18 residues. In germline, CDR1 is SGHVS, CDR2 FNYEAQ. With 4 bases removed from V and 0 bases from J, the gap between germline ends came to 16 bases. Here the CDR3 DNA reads TGTGCCAGCAGCTGGGTCGTGACAGCGAGCTCTGGGGCCAACGTCCTGACTTTC. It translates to CASSWVVTASSGANVLTF.

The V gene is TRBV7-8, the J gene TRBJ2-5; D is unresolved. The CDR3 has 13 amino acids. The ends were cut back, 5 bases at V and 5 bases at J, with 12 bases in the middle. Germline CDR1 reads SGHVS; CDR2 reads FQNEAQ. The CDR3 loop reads CASSTSWRETQYF. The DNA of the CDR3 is TGTGCCAGCAGCACCTCTTGGCGTGAGACCCAGTACTTC.

The CDR3 here is CASSYRDRQYEQYF. The CDR3 DNA reads TGTGCCAGCAGTTACCGGGACAGGCAATACGAGCAGTACTTC. The V and J genes are TRBV12-3 or TRBV12-4 and TRBJ2-7, with 8 bases identical to TRBD1. There are 14 residues in the CDR3. V dropped 4 bases and J dropped 4; count of bases not matched to a gene: 6.

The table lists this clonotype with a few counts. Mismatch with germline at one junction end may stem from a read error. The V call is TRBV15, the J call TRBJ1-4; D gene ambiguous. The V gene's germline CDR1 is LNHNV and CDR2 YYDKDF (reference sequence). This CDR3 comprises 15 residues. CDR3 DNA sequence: TGTGCCACCAGCGGAGAGACGGTCAGAGATGAAAAACTGTTTTTT. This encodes CATSGETVRDEKLFF.

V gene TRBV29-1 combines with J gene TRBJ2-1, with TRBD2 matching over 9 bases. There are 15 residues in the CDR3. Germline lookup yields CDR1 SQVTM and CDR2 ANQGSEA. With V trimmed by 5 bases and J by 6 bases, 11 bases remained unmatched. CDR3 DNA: TGCAGCGTTTCCAATAGCGGGGGCAACTTCAATGAGCAGTTCTTC. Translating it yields CSVSNSGGNFNEQFF.

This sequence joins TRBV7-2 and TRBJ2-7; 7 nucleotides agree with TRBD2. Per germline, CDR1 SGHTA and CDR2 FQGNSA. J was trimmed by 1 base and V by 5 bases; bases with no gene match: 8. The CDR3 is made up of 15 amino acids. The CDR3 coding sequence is TGTGCCAGCAGCCCGACGACGGGGGGTTCCTACGAGCAGTACTTC. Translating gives CASSPTTGGSYEQYF.

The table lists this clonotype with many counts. The CDR3 loop reads CASSRGPTDNDGYTF. CDR3 bases: TGCGCCAGCAGCCGCGGACCGACAGATAATGATGGCTACACCTTC. The V and J genes are TRBV4-3 and TRBJ1-2; possible D gene TRBD1, 5 bases. Germline CDR1 and CDR2: LGHNA and YSLEER. With 4 bases removed from V and 6 bases from J, the gap between germline ends came to 18 bases. This CDR3 is 15 amino acids long.

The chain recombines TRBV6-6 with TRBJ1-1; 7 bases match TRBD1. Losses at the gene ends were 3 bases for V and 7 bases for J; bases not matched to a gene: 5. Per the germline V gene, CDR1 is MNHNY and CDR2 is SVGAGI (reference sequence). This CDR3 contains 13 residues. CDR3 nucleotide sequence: TGTGCCAGCAGTTATCACCAGGGGGGTGAAGCTTTCTTT. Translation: CASSYHQGGEAFF.

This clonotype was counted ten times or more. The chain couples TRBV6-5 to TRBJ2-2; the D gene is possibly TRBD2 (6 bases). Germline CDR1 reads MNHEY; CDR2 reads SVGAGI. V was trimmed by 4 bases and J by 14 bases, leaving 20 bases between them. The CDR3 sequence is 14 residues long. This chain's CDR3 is CASSSPGGAVNLFF. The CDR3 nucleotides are TGTGCCAGCAGTTCCCCCGGCGGGGCAGTCAACCTGTTTTTT.

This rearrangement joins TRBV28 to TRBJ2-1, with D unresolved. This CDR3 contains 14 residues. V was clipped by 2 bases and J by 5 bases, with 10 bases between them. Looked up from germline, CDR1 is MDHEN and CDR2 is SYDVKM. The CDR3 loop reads CASSLIGNHNEQFF. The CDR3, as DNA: TGTGCCAGCAGTTTAATAGGGAACCACAATGAGCAGTTCTTC.

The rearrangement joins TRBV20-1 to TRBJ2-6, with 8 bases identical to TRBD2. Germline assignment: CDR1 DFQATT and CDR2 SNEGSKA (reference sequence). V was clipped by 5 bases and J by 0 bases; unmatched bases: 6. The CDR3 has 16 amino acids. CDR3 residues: CSAVPSGLSGANVLTF. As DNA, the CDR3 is TGCAGTGCTGTACCTAGCGGGCTCTCTGGGGCCAACGTCCTGACTTTC.

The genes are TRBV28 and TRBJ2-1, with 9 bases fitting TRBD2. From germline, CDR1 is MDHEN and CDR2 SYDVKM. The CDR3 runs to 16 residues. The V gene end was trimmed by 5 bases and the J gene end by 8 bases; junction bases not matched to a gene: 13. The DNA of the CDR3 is TGTGCCAGCAGTGACCCTAGCGGGGTGGGCCCGGATGAGCAGTTCTTC. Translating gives CASSDPSGVGPDEQFF.

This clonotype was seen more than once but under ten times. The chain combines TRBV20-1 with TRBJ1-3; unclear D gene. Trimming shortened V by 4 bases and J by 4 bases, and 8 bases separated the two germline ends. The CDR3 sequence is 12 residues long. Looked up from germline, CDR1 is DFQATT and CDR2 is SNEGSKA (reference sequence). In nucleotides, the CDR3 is TGCAGTGCTATAGGGTCGGGAAACACCATATATTTT. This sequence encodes CSAIGSGNTIYF.

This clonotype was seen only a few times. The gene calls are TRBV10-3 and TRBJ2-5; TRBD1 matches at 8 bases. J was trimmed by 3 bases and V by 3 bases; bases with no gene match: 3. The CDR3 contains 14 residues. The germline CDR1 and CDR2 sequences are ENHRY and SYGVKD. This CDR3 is CAISDPDREETQYF. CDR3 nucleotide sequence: TGTGCCATCAGTGATCCGGACAGGGAAGAGACCCAGTACTTC.

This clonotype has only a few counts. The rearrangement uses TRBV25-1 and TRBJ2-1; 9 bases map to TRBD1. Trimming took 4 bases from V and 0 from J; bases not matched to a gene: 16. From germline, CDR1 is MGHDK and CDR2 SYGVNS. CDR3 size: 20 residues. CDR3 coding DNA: TGTGCCAGCAGTGGAGGTCGGGGGACAGGGAAAAGGAGCTCCTACAATGAGCAGTTCTTC. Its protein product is CASSGGRGTGKRSSYNEQFF.

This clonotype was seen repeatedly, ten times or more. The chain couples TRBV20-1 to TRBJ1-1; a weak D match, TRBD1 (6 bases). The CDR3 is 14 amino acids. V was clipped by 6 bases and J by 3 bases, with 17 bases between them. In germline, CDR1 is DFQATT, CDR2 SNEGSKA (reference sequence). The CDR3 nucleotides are TGCAGTGCGCCGCGGGGGGGCGGCCACACTGAAGCTTTCTTT. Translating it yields CSAPRGGGHTEAFF.

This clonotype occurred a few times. The CDR3 coding sequence is TGTGCCAGCAGTGAATTCGGACTAGCGGCCACAGATACGCAGTATTTT. This gives the protein CASSEFGLAATDTQYF. The gene calls are TRBV25-1 and TRBJ2-3, with 10 bases aligning to TRBD2. CDR1 is MGHDK and CDR2 is SYGVNS in the germline V gene. V lost 1 base and J lost 2; bases outside the gene matches: 3. CDR3 length: 16 amino acids.

The CDR3 DNA is TGCGCCAGCAGCTCGGCAGGGATCTACGAGCAGTACTTC. It translates to CASSSAGIYEQYF. This chain links TRBV5-1 with TRBJ2-7; weak D call: TRBD1 (5 bases). Germline assignment: CDR1 SGHRS and CDR2 YFSETQ. V lost 3 bases and J lost 3, with 10 bases in between. The CDR3 is 13 amino acids.

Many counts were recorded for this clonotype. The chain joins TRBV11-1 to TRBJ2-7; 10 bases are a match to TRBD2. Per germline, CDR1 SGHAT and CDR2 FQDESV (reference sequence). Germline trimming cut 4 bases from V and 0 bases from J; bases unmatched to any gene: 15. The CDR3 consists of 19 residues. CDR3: CASSSPGLAGVMSSYEQYF. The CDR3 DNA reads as TGTGCCAGCAGCTCCCCCGGGCTAGCGGGAGTGATGAGCTCCTACGAGCAGTACTTC.

The CDR3 DNA reads as TGTGCCAGCAGTTTCTCAGGAGGGGACGAGCAGTACTTC. This encodes CASSFSGGDEQYF. The chain combines TRBV28 with TRBJ2-7, with D maybe TRBD2 (6 bases). The CDR3 is 13 amino acids. Deletions cut 3 bases from V and 5 bases from J, with 11 bases between. Germline-derived CDR1 and CDR2 are MDHEN and SYDVKM.

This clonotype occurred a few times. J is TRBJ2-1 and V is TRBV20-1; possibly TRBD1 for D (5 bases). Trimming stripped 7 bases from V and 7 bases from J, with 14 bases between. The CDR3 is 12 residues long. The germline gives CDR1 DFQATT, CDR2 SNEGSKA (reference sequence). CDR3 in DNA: TGCAGTGTACACAGGTTCTGGAATGAGCAGTTCTTC. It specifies CSVHRFWNEQFF.

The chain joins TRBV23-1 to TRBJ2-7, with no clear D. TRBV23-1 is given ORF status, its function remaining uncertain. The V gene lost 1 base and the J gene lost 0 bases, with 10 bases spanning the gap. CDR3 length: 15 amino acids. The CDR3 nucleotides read TGCGCCAGCAGTCAATTCGGCATTAACTCCTACGAGCAGTACTTC. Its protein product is CASSQFGINSYEQYF.

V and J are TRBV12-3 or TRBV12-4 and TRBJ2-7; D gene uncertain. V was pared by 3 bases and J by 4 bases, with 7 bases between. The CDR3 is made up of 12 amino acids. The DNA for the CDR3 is TGTGCCAGCAGTTTCGCGCCTTACGAGCAGTACTTC. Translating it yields CASSFAPYEQYF.

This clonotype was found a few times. CDR3 sequence: CASTHRKGLPKRDEQFF. CDR3 coding DNA: TGTGCCAGCACCCACCGAAAGGGCCTCCCCAAACGGGATGAGCAGTTCTTC. The chain has TRBV7-2 and TRBJ2-1; D is undetermined. Per the germline V gene, CDR1 is SGHTA and CDR2 is FQGNSA. Deletions cut 7 bases from V and 8 bases from J, with 27 bases between. The CDR3 has 17 residues.